The 21 T cell receptor beta chains below come from one sample, sequenced in a study of T-cell reconstitution after alpha-beta-depleted transplantation in children. Library preparation (for TCRbeta) was performed with unique molecular identifiers. Each CDR3 protein gets one entry after TCRdb re-called the PCR reads with MiXCR. Counted here are 450,000 to 600,000 distinct CDR3 sequences, approximately 32% occurring once; the ten biggest clones make up more than 2%. This specimen was PBMCs from the stem cell graft donor, taken from the stem cell graft. These receptors were collected from a human donor who donated a stem cell graft to a child with aplastic anemia.

Here the CDR3 DNA reads TGTGCTAGTGGGGGGACAGGGCGATCCTACGAGCAGTACGTC. Translated: CASGGTGRSYEQYV. The chain joins TRBV12-5 to TRBJ2-7; 9 bases fit TRBD1. V lost 6 bases and J lost 1; bases outside the gene matches: 4. There are 14 residues in the CDR3. In germline, CDR1 is LGHNT, CDR2 FRNRAP.

This clonotype appeared a single time. The chain couples TRBV20-1 to TRBJ1-4, with D possibly matching TRBD1 (5 bases). CDR1 is DFQATT and CDR2 is SNEGSKA in the germline V gene (reference sequence). The CDR3 length is 15 residues. With 0 bases removed from V and 8 bases from J, the gap between germline ends came to 16 bases. The CDR3 sequence: CSARDTRDQWEKLFF. The CDR3 nucleotides are TGCAGTGCTAGAGATACCCGGGACCAGTGGGAAAAACTGTTTTTT.

In its sample, this clonotype was seen a few times. The chain recombines TRBV5-8 with TRBJ1-5; D unresolved. CDR3 length: 16 amino acids. The V end was cut by 5 bases, the J end by 3 bases, with 18 bases between. From germline, CDR1 is SGHTS and CDR2 YDEGEE. The CDR3 DNA reads TGTGCCAGCAGAGTCGTTGGGAGGGCCCTCAATCAGCCCCAGCATTTT. Its translation: CASRVVGRALNQPQHF.

The rearrangement uses TRBV4-1 and TRBJ2-7; 7 bases are a match to TRBD2. Germline values: CDR1 MGHRA, CDR2 YSYEKL. Trimming cost V 2 bases and J 3 bases; bases outside gene matches: 7. This CDR3 is built from 15 residues. The CDR3 DNA sequence: TGCGCCAGCAGCCAATCCCCTACTAGCGACTACGAGCAGTACGTC. Amino acid sequence: CASSQSPTSDYEQYV.

The chain uses TRBV5-1 and TRBJ2-5; D is possibly TRBD1 (6 bases). Between the trimmed V and J ends, which lost 0 bases and 4 bases, there was a span of 13 bases. CDR3 length equals 15 residues. Germline-derived CDR1 and CDR2 are SGHRS and YFSETQ. The CDR3 bases are TGCGCCAGCAGCTTGGACAGGGAAGGTCGAGAGACCCAGTACTTC. Encoded protein: CASSLDREGRETQYF.

This chain links TRBV10-2 with TRBJ2-4, with D possibly called TRBD1 or TRBD2 (7 bases each). Germline V gene lookup returns CDR1 WSHSY and CDR2 SAAADI. The CDR3 extends over 17 amino acids. The V end lost 8 bases, the J end lost 5 bases, and 25 bases lay between the germline ends. The CDR3, as DNA: TGCGCCAGCGCCAGGGGGGGTAGCGGATGGGTTCAAAACATTCAGTACTTC. It encodes CASARGGSGWVQNIQYF.

The rearrangement uses TRBV9 and TRBJ2-3; a weak D match, TRBD1 (6 bases). Trimming took off 0 bases at V and 4 bases at J, with 12 bases between the two ends. Germline V gives CDR1 SGDLS, CDR2 YYNGEE. The CDR3 runs to 15 residues. CDR3 sequence reads: CASSVDREGADTQYF. The CDR3 DNA reads TGTGCCAGCAGCGTAGACAGGGAAGGGGCAGATACGCAGTATTTT.

The chain uses TRBV7-2 and TRBJ2-1, with 11 bases aligning to TRBD1. The germline CDR1 and CDR2 sequences are SGHTA and FQGNSA. The CDR3 runs to 16 residues. Unmatched junction bases numbered 9, after V lost 2 bases and J lost 9 bases. Here the CDR3 reads CASSLRVPGTGGEQFF. CDR3 bases: TGTGCCAGCAGCTTACGAGTGCCCGGGACAGGGGGTGAGCAGTTCTTC.

The chain employs TRBV25-1 and TRBJ1-6; 10 nucleotides line up with TRBD1. The CDR3 runs to 15 residues. After removal of 4 bases from V and 6 bases from J, the junction contained 3 bases not matched to a gene. Germline V lookup: CDR1 MGHDK, CDR2 SYGVNS. This CDR3 reads CASSAGDRGNSPLHF. The DNA for the CDR3 is TGTGCCAGCAGTGCAGGGGACAGGGGTAATTCACCCCTCCACTTT.

The chain uses TRBV5-1 and TRBJ2-1; D is ambiguous. There are 15 residues in the CDR3. The germline V and J ends were trimmed by 4 bases and 0 bases, with 11 bases remaining between them. From germline, CDR1 is SGHRS and CDR2 YFSETQ. The CDR3 DNA sequence: TGCGCCAGCAGCCCCGAAGCGCTCTCCTACAATGAGCAGTTCTTC. As protein: CASSPEALSYNEQFF.

This clonotype appeared a few times. The CDR3 DNA is TGCGCCAGCAGCTTCCCCGGGACTAGGCACAATGAGCAGTTCTTC. It yields the protein CASSFPGTRHNEQFF. The rearrangement uses TRBV5-1 and TRBJ2-1, with 8 nucleotides matching TRBD2. J gave up 5 bases and V 2 bases, and 6 bases lay outside the gene matches. The CDR3 consists of 15 residues. Germline V CDR1 and CDR2: SGHRS, YFSETQ.

V and J are TRBV18 and TRBJ1-5; TRBD1 matches at 7 bases. Germline values: CDR1 KGHSH, CDR2 LQKENI. CDR3 length equals 14 residues. Trimming took 8 bases from V and 5 from J; bases not matched to a gene: 9. The CDR3: CASHGQATDQPQHF. The CDR3 nucleotides read TGTGCCAGCCATGGACAGGCCACGGATCAGCCCCAGCATTTT.

This CDR3 reads CASSYSAGRDQPQHF. The DNA for the CDR3 is TGTGCCAGCAGTTACTCCGCAGGTCGGGATCAGCCCCAGCATTTT. The chain joins TRBV6-2 or TRBV6-3 to TRBJ1-5; D is uncertain. CDR1 and CDR2 from the germline V gene are MNHEY and SVGEGT. V shed 0 bases and J shed 5 bases, with 11 bases lying between them. The CDR3 is 15 residues long.

In its sample, this clonotype was seen a few times. The chain has TRBV4-2 and TRBJ2-1; a weak D match, TRBD2 (6 bases). The germline V gene encodes CDR1 LGHNA and CDR2 YNFKEQ. This CDR3 contains 16 residues. With 0 bases removed from V and 7 bases from J, the gap between germline ends came to 16 bases. In DNA, the CDR3 is TGTGCCAGCAGCCAAGATCTACCGGGAGCCCAAAATGAGCAGTTCTTC. Amino acids: CASSQDLPGAQNEQFF.

This chain joins TRBV12-3 or TRBV12-4 and TRBJ1-2, with 7 bases identical to TRBD1. This CDR3 is 13 amino acids long. With V trimmed by 5 bases and J by 8 bases, 8 bases remained unmatched. The CDR3 region has the DNA TGTGCCAGCAGTCAAAGACAGGGTTTAGGCTACACCTTC. This sequence encodes CASSQRQGLGYTF.

The rearrangement uses TRBV12-3 or TRBV12-4 and TRBJ2-1; 7 nucleotides line up with TRBD2. The CDR3 runs 15 residues. The junction had 11 bases not matched to a gene; V was cut back by 6 bases and J by 6 bases. CDR3 in DNA: TGTGCCAGCAGCCCCCGGCGGGAGCCGAGCAATGAGCAGTTCTTC. Protein sequence: CASSPRREPSNEQFF.

The rearrangement uses TRBV7-8 and TRBJ1-5; no definite D call. The V gene's germline CDR1 is SGHVS and CDR2 FQNEAQ. Trimming stripped 1 base from V and 3 bases from J, with 10 bases between. The CDR3 loop spans 15 amino acids. CDR3 nucleotides: TGTGCCAGCAGCTTAGGGGCTCAAAACAATCAGCCCCAGCATTTT. Protein: CASSLGAQNNQPQHF.

As DNA, the CDR3 is TGCAGCGTTGGGGGACGAGGGACAAATGAGCAGTTCTTC. Translating gives CSVGGRGTNEQFF. V usage is TRBV29-1 and J usage is TRBJ2-1, with D possibly matching TRBD1 (6 bases). Trimming pared 4 bases from V and 7 bases from J, leaving 14 bases between. The CDR3 consists of 13 residues. Germline CDR1 SQVTM, CDR2 ANQGSEA.

This clonotype turned up a few times. The chain employs TRBV7-9 and TRBJ2-3, with 7 bases identical to TRBD2. The germline V gene encodes CDR1 SEHNR and CDR2 FQNEAQ (reference sequence). The CDR3 is 16 amino acids. V lost 5 bases, J lost 5 bases, and 13 bases stayed unmatched. The CDR3 DNA is TGTGCCAGCAGCCCGGGCGGCAGCGGGAAGGGAGATACGCAGTATTTT. Amino acid sequence: CASSPGGSGKGDTQYF.

The V call is TRBV28, the J call TRBJ1-1, with D maybe TRBD1 (5 bases). CDR3 size: 14 residues. Between the trimmed V and J ends, which lost 3 bases and 5 bases, there was a span of 13 bases. Germline V CDR1 and CDR2: MDHEN, SYDVKM. CDR3 sequence: CASSFIVGGTEAFF. CDR3 nucleotides: TGTGCCAGCAGTTTCATTGTGGGGGGGACTGAAGCTTTCTTT.

The chain links TRBV30 to TRBJ1-1; D remains ambiguous. Germline V lookup: CDR1 GTSNPN, CDR2 SVGIG (reference sequence). The CDR3 has 13 residues. The ends were cut back, 2 bases at V and 5 bases at J, with 12 bases in the middle. The CDR3 here is CAWSRNPGTEAFF. The DNA for the CDR3 is TGTGCCTGGAGTCGTAACCCCGGGACTGAAGCTTTCTTT.